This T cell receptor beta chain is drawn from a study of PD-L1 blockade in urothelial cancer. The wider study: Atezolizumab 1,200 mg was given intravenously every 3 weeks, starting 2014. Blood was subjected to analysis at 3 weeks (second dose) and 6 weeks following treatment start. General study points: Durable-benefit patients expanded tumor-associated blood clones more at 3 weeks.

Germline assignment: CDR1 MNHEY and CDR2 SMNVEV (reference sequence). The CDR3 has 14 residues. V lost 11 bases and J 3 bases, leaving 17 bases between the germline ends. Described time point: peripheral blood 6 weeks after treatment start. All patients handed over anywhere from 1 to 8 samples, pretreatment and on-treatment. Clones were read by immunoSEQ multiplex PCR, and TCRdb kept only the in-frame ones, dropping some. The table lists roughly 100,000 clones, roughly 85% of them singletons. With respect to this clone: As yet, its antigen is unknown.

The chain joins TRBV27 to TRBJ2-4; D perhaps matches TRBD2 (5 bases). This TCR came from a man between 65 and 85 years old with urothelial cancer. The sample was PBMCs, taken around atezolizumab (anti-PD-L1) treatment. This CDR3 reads CAGKDSSDKNIQYF. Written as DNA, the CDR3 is TGTGCCGGAAAGGACTCGTCGGACAAAAACATTCAGTACTTC.